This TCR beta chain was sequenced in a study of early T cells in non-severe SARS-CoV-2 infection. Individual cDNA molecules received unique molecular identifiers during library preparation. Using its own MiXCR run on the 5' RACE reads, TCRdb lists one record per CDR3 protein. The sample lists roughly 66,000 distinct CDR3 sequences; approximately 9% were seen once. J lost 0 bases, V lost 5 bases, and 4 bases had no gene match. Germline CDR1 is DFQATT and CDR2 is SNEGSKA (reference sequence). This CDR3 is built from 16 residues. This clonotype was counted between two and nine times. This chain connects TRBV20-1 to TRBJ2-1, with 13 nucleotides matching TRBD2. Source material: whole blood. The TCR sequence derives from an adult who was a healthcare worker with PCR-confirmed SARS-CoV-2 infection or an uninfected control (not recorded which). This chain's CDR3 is CSAYRTSGSSYNEQFF. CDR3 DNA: TGCAGTGCTTATAGGACTAGCGGGAGCTCCTACAATGAGCAGTTCTTC.